The 15 T cell receptor beta chains listed next were all sequenced from one sample in a study of blood T cell repertoires in COVID-19. The repertoire was sequenced with immunoSEQ multiplex PCR; TCRdb's copy has only in-frame clones and lacks some. The sample includes about 200,000 clones, 65% to 85% of them seen just once. Sequenced: peripheral blood. The origin of the receptors is a woman older than 75 with acute or convalescent COVID-19.

The chain links TRBV18 to TRBJ2-5, with 7 bases that match TRBD2. The germline gives CDR1 KGHSH, CDR2 LQKENI. This CDR3 is built from 12 residues. After removal of 6 bases from V and 3 bases from J, the junction contained 1 base not matched to a gene. The DNA of the CDR3 is TGTGCCAGCTCGGGGGGGGAAGAGACCCAGTACTTC. This sequence encodes CASSGGEETQYF.

The gene calls are TRBV12-3 or TRBV12-4 and TRBJ1-1; no clear D. CDR3 length: 13 residues. Trimming shortened V by 7 bases and J by 4 bases, and 13 bases separated the two germline ends. In nucleotides, the CDR3 is TGTGCCAGCAAAGGACTTCCGAGCACTGAAGCTTTCTTT. It codes for CASKGLPSTEAFF.

Turning to this clone: One junction end disagrees with the germline gene, perhaps due to a read error. The chain couples TRBV30 to TRBJ2-1; 7 bases agree with TRBD1. CDR3 length equals 11 residues. Germline assignment: CDR1 GTSNPN and CDR2 SVGIG (reference sequence). The DNA of the CDR3 is TGTGCCTGGAGCCGGGACAGAACAAAGCTCTTC. Protein: CAWSRDRTKLF.

The genes are TRBV4-2 and TRBJ2-5, with D perhaps TRBD2 (5 bases). V shed 4 bases and J shed 7 bases, with 25 bases lying between them. Germline CDR1 is LGHNA and CDR2 is YNFKEQ. The CDR3 contains 17 residues. Written as DNA, the CDR3 is TGTGCCAGCAGCCCATCGTCGTATGGGGTGGGAGAGGTGACCCAGTACTTC. It encodes CASSPSSYGVGEVTQYF.

This chain joins TRBV27 and TRBJ1-3; TRBD1 aligns across 7 bases. The CDR3 spans 14 residues. Trimming at V came to 4 bases and at J to 4 bases, leaving 4 bases not matched to a gene. Germline V gene sequence: CDR1 MNHEY, CDR2 SMNVEV (reference sequence). The CDR3 nucleotides read TGTGCCAGCAGTTCCGGGACAGTCGGAAACACCATATATTTT. Residues: CASSSGTVGNTIYF.

This clone was detected only a few times. The gene calls are TRBV19 and TRBJ2-7, with D perhaps TRBD1 (7 bases). V lost 3 bases to trimming and J lost 3 bases, with 15 bases between them. The CDR3 length is 15 residues. Germline lookup yields CDR1 LNHDA and CDR2 SQIVND (reference sequence). The CDR3 region is CASSIGAGGYYEQYF. The CDR3 DNA follows: TGTGCCAGTAGTATTGGGGCAGGGGGGTACTACGAGCAGTACTTC.

V gene TRBV6-5 combines with J gene TRBJ1-5; D possibly corresponds to TRBD1 (6 bases). Germline CDR1 MNHEY, CDR2 SVGAGI. The length of the CDR3 is 14 residues. V lost 2 bases to trimming and J lost 7 bases, with 12 bases between them. The CDR3 here is CASSYRGGYQPQHF. The DNA of the CDR3 is TGTGCCAGCAGTTACCGCGGGGGCTACCAGCCCCAGCATTTT.

This clone was observed once. V gene TRBV6-6 combines with J gene TRBJ1-1; 7 bases agree with TRBD1. This CDR3 comprises 15 residues. V was clipped by 5 bases and J by 6 bases; unmatched bases: 12. Germline V lookup: CDR1 MNHNY, CDR2 SVGAGI (reference sequence). DNA for the CDR3: TGTGCCAGCAGTCCTTCGACAGGGCAGAGGGCTGAAGCTTTCTTT. This translates into CASSPSTGQRAEAFF.

The V gene is TRBV6-6, the J gene TRBJ2-3, with 11 bases lining up with TRBD2. The CDR3 covers 16 residues. Germline-derived CDR1 and CDR2 are MNHNY and SVGAGI (reference sequence). V shed 0 bases and J 5 bases; nucleotides not matched to a gene: 4. In nucleotides, the CDR3 is TGTGCCAGCAGTTACTCCGGGACTAGCGGTGGAGATACGCAGTATTTT. It is translated as CASSYSGTSGGDTQYF.

This sequence joins TRBV24-1 and TRBJ2-2; D is perhaps TRBD2 (6 bases). The length of the CDR3 is 13 residues. Trimming removed 9 bases at V and 6 bases at J, with 13 bases between. CDR1 and CDR2 (germline): KGHDR, SFDVKD. The CDR3 is CATQGPGAGELFF. CDR3 DNA: TGTGCCACCCAGGGTCCGGGGGCCGGGGAGCTGTTTTTT.

The chain is built from TRBV18 and TRBJ1-1; the D gene is possibly TRBD1 (6 bases). Looked up from germline, CDR1 is KGHSH and CDR2 is LQKENI. CDR3 length: 15 residues. V lost 3 bases and J lost 7, with 18 bases in between. CDR3 sequence (DNA): TGTGCCAGCTCACCCCCTAACAGGGAGATGATTGAAGCTTTCTTT. This gives the protein CASSPPNREMIEAFF.

This chain joins TRBV19 and TRBJ1-2, with D unresolved. Germline V lookup: CDR1 LNHDA, CDR2 SQIVND (reference sequence). Between the trimmed V and J ends, which lost 7 bases and 3 bases, there was a span of 21 bases. The CDR3 runs 16 residues. The CDR3 DNA sequence: TGTGCCAGTAATGGCAAGTCAACCGCTCTAGACTATGGCTACACCTTC. Translation gives CASNGKSTALDYGYTF.

The chain has TRBV2 and TRBJ2-7; 10 positions agree with TRBD1. Germline V gene sequence: CDR1 SNHLY, CDR2 FYNNEI. The CDR3 contains 14 residues. Trimming cost V 6 bases and J 0 bases; bases outside gene matches: 2. CDR3 sequence: CASRRTGGSYEQYF. The DNA for the CDR3 is TGTGCCAGCAGGCGGACAGGGGGCTCCTACGAGCAGTACTTC.

The V gene is TRBV10-3, the J gene TRBJ1-1, with D uncertain. The V gene lost 4 bases and the J gene lost 5 bases, with 11 bases spanning the gap. Germline V gene lookup returns CDR1 ENHRY and CDR2 SYGVKD. The CDR3 covers 13 residues. The CDR3 DNA follows: TGTGCCATCAGTGTAGGACGGGGAACTGAAGCTTTCTTT. Encoded protein: CAISVGRGTEAFF.

The chain has TRBV19 and TRBJ2-2, with TRBD2 matching over 14 bases. In germline, CDR1 is LNHDA, CDR2 SQIVND (reference sequence). The CDR3 consists of 19 residues. The V and J ends lost 9 bases and 4 bases, in that order; junction bases with no gene match: 16. The CDR3, as DNA: TGTGCCAGCCCGCCGGGACTAGCGGGAGAGACTCCGCTCACCGGGGAGCTGTTTTTT. The encoded protein is CASPPGLAGETPLTGELFF.